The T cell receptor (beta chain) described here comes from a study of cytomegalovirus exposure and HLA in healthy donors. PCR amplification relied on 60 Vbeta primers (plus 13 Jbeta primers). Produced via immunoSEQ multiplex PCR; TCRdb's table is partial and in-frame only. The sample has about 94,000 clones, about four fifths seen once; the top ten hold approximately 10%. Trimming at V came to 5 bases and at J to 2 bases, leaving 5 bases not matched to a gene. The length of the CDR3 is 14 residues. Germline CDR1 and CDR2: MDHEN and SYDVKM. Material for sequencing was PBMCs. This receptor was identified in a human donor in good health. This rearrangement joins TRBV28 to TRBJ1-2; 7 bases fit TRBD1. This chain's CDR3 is CASSGGQPNYGYTF. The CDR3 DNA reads TGTGCCAGCAGTGGGGGACAGCCCAACTATGGCTACACCTTC.